Here is one T cell receptor beta chain with its context. Its antigen is not identified. These data belong to a study of shared clonotypes between healthy human individuals. Study conclusions and caveats: Among donors, the sharing of clonotypes was expected to be influenced by sequencing depth.

CD45RO negativity and positive selection for CCR7 defined naive CD8 cells, a population that excluded terminally differentiated effector memory CD45RA+ cells. The authors ran the assay at deep level. This table comes from immunoSEQ multiplex PCR, and its TCRdb copy is limited to in-frame clones, with some not included. The sample lists millions of clones, around 93% occurring once. The CDR3 spans 14 residues. Germline V gene sequence: CDR1 SNHLY, CDR2 FYNNEI. With 4 bases removed from V and 3 bases from J, the gap between germline ends came to 13 bases. The specimen was naive CD8+ T cells from PBMCs. The chain links TRBV2 to TRBJ2-7, with D maybe TRBD1 (6 bases). The TCR was taken from a man between 18 and 35 years old in good health. Some clones in this sample may be carry-over from other donors' samples. This chain's CDR3 is CASSAQGPYYEQYF. CDR3 in DNA: TGTGCCAGCAGTGCTCAGGGGCCGTACTACGAGCAGTACTTC.